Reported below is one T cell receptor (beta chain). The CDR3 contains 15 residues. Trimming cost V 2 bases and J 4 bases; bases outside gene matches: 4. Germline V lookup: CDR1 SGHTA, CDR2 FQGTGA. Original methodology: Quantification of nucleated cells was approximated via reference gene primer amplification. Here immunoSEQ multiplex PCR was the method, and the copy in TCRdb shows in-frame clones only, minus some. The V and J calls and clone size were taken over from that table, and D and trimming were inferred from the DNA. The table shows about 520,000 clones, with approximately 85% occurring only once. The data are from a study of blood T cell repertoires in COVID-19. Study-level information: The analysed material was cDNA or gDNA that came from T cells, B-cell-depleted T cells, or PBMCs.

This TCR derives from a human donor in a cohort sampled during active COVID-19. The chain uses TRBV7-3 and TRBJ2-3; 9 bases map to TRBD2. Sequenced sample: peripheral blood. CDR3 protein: CASSLPAGGADTQYF. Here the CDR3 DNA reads TGTGCCAGCAGCTTACCGGCGGGAGGGGCAGATACGCAGTATTTT.